The present T cell receptor (beta chain) was sequenced within a study of post-analysis software for immune sequencing data. As for the study in general: Patients with relapsing-remitting, secondary progressive and progressive-relapsing multiple sclerosis courses were all represented.

The TCR beta cDNA libraries contained unique molecular identifiers. cDNA molecules numbering some 500,000 came from approximately 0.91 to 9.4 million T cells. One entry per CDR3 protein, called by TCRdb with MiXCR from the PCR reads. The sample lists more than 500,000 distinct CDR3 sequences, 30% to 40% occurring once. This clonotype showed up just a few times. Its cognate antigen is unknown. Study-level findings and limits: The five TRBV segments detected at higher frequency in patients than in controls included TRBV5-6, TRBV5-1 and TRBV20-1. Significantly lower normalized Chao1 diversity was seen in multiple sclerosis patients than in controls.

This CDR3 has 14 amino acids. From germline, CDR1 is MNHNY and CDR2 SVGAGI (reference sequence). Trimming took off 7 bases at V and 4 bases at J, with 16 bases between the two ends. This clonotype was obtained from a girl aged 2-17 years with multiple sclerosis. The sample comprised blood. The chain links TRBV6-6 to TRBJ2-5, with D perhaps given as TRBD1 or TRBD2 (6 bases each). CDR3 protein: CASTFWGAGETQYF. CDR3 coding DNA: TGTGCCAGCACCTTCTGGGGGGCGGGAGAGACCCAGTACTTC.